The rows below give T cell receptor beta chains drawn from one sample of a study of shared clonotypes between healthy human individuals. The repertoire was sequenced with immunoSEQ multiplex PCR; TCRdb's copy has only in-frame clones and lacks some. There are over a million clones in the sample; 98% occur only once, and 0.36% lies in the top ten. The sequencing sample was made of naive CD4+ T cells sorted from blood. Source of these receptors: a man aged 25 to 45 in good health. The CDR3 runs from the conserved cysteine through the conserved F or W. A D gene is named only where the DNA matches it firmly. Clone size is stated in some rows and not others, as once, few, many or a class when expanded.

clone_size j_call d_call v_call cdr3_nt cdr3_aa
. TRBJ2-7 TRBD2 TRBV9 TGTGCCAGCAGCCCGACTAGCGGGAGCACCTACGAGCAGTACTTC CASSPTSGSTYEQYF
. TRBJ2-7 . TRBV7-2 TGTGCCAGCAGCCCAAGTTACGAGCAGTACTTC CASSPSYEQYF
. TRBJ2-3 . TRBV11-2 TGTGCCAGCAGCCTACAGGGTGGAAGGACCACAGATACGCAGTATTTT CASSLQGGRTTDTQYF
. TRBJ2-7 TRBD1 TRBV7-6 TGTGCCAGCGGGACAGGGGGCCTGCGGTACGAGCAGTACTTC CASGTGGLRYEQYF
. TRBJ2-3 TRBD1 TRBV7-8 TGTGCCAGCAGCCCTCGACCCGGGACAGGGGGTAGCCGGAGAGGTGCAGATACGCAGTATTTT CASSPRPGTGGSRRGADTQYF
. TRBJ1-3 TRBD1 TRBV2 TGTGCCAGCAGTGATCGAGGGGGCAGTGGAAACACCATATATTTT CASSDRGGSGNTIYF
. TRBJ2-7 . TRBV5-1 TGCGCCAGCAGCCGGACAACAGACTACGAGCAGTACTTC CASSRTTDYEQYF
. TRBJ2-3 . TRBV9 TGTGCCAGCAGCTCAGGTGGAGCAGATACGCAGTATTTT CASSSGGADTQYF
. TRBJ2-3 . TRBV5-4 TGTGCCAGCAGCTTATCTCAGACAGTCGCAACAGATACGCAGTATTTT CASSLSQTVATDTQYF
. TRBJ2-7 . TRBV18 TGTGCCAGCCTCCCGGTGGGAGCGGGTGAGCAGTACTTC CASLPVGAGEQYF
. TRBJ2-5 . TRBV4-1 TGCGCCAGCAGCCAAGGACTCCTTGAGACCCAGTACTTC CASSQGLLETQYF
. TRBJ2-1 TRBD1 TRBV6-1 TGTGCCAGCAGTGAACGAGGACAGGTTCCCCATGAGCAGTTCTTC CASSERGQVPHEQFF
once TRBJ2-1 TRBD2 TRBV27 TGTGCCAGCAGCCCCAAAGGGACTAGATTTGATGAGCAGTTCTTC CASSPKGTRFDEQFF
. TRBJ2-1 . TRBV11-2 TGTGCCAGCAGCATAAGGGGGGGGTGGCAGTTCTTC CASSIRGGWQFF
. TRBJ2-5 . TRBV30 TGTGCCTGGAGTCTATGGGGTTCCATCGAGACCCAGTACTTC CAWSLWGSIETQYF
once TRBJ2-5 TRBD1 TRBV2 TGTGCCATCCGTTCAGGGGGTGGTGAGACCCAGTACTTC CAIRSGGGETQYF
. TRBJ2-1 . TRBV10-2 TGCGCCAGCAGGGAAACCGGGACAACGGCCTACAATGAGCAGTTCTTC CASRETGTTAYNEQFF
. TRBJ2-2 . TRBV28 TGTGCCAGCAGCGACTACAGGTCCCTATCCCCTACCGGGGAGCTGTTTTTT CASSDYRSLSPTGELFF